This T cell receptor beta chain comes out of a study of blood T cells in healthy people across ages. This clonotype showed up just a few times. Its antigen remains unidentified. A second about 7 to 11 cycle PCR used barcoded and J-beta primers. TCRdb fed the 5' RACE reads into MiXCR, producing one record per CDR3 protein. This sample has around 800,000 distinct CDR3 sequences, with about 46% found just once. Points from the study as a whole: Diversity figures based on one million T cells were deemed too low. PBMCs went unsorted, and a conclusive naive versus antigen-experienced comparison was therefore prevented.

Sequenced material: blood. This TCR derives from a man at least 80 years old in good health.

DNA of the CDR3: TGTGCCATCAGAAGACTAGCGGGAGAAGGCGAGCAGTACTTC. It specifies CAIRRLAGEGEQYF. V gene TRBV10-3 combines with J gene TRBJ2-4; TRBD2 agrees at 12 bases. The J call is doubtful: the DNA matches TRBJ2-7 better. The germline CDR1 and CDR2 sequences are ENHRY and SYGVKD. The CDR3 sequence is 14 residues long.